This TCR beta chain derives from a study of blood T cell repertoires in COVID-19. The wider study: Samples of COVID-19 (acute and convalescent) were obtained from the United States, Italy and Spain. T cells, B-cell-depleted T cells, or PBMCs provided the cDNA or gDNA that served as material.

The germline CDR1 and CDR2 sequences are MDHEN and SYDVKM. V dropped 6 bases and J dropped 2; count of bases not matched to a gene: 10. This CDR3 spans 15 amino acids. Original analysis: Reference gene primer amplification gave nucleated cell count estimates. Repertoires were generated with immunoSEQ multiplex PCR, while TCRdb's copy carries only in-frame clones and drops some. The V and J calls and clone size were taken over from that table, and D and trimming were inferred from the DNA. The sample yields about 36,000 clones, approximately 90% seen once. The chain links TRBV28 to TRBJ2-7; TRBD2 matches 7 bases. The receptor's source is a human donor in a cohort sampled during active COVID-19. Source material: peripheral blood. CDR3 loop: CASSPAPGTTYEQYF. The CDR3 nucleotides are TGTGCCAGCAGCCCCGCCCCCGGGACTACCTACGAGCAGTACTTC.